Given below is one TCR beta chain in context. What it binds is not known. These data originate in a study of OX40 agonist ivuxolimab in advanced cancers. About the study: Three patients got partial responses; one had hepatocellular carcinoma and two had cutaneous melanoma. The study, taken as a whole, reports: The average count of expanded clones was higher among CD8+ T cells than among CD4+.

Clones were read by immunoSEQ multiplex PCR, and TCRdb kept only the in-frame ones, dropping some. This table has about 79,000 clones, 92% appearing once. The CDR3 has 17 amino acids. Germline CDR1 and CDR2: MNHEY and SMNVEV (reference sequence). After removal of 3 bases from V and 0 bases from J, the junction contained 8 bases not matched to a gene. This chain links TRBV27 with TRBJ2-1; 7 positions agree with TRBD1. The sequences come from CD4+ or CD8+ T cells sorted from blood, collected in a trial of the OX40 agonist ivuxolimab. The TCR originated in an adult with an advanced solid tumor such as melanoma, head and neck, liver or kidney cancer. The CDR3 region is CASSFFQGESSYNEQFF. CDR3 in DNA: TGTGCCAGCAGTTTTTTCCAGGGGGAGAGCTCCTACAATGAGCAGTTCTTC.